This T cell receptor beta chain stems from a study of blood T cell repertoires in COVID-19. For the study at large: Researchers got acute and convalescent COVID-19 samples from the United States, Italy and Spain. PBMCs, B-cell-depleted T cells, or T cells were the source of the cDNA or gDNA that made up the material.

The CDR3 totals 16 residues. CDR1 and CDR2 from the germline V gene are LGHDT and YNNKEL (reference sequence). This clone was counted a few times. Relative to the germline gene, one junction end is altered; a read error may explain this. Original data processing: Scientists estimated how many nucleated cells there were by amplifying reference gene primers. The data were produced by immunoSEQ multiplex PCR, yet TCRdb's version contains in-frame clones alone and is incomplete. V, J and clone size derive from that table, while D and trimming were established from the DNA sequence. The data show tens of thousands of clones, roughly nine tenths seen once.

Sequenced material: peripheral blood. This clonotype was obtained from a man in his fifties or sixties with acute or convalescent COVID-19. The chain is built from TRBV3-1 (or the pseudogene TRBV3-2) and TRBJ2-7; TRBD1 is a possible D gene (6 bases). This chain's CDR3 is CASSQATGKGSYEQYF. DNA for the CDR3: TGTGCCAGCAGTCAAGCAACAGGGAAGGGCTCCTACGAGCAGTACTTC.